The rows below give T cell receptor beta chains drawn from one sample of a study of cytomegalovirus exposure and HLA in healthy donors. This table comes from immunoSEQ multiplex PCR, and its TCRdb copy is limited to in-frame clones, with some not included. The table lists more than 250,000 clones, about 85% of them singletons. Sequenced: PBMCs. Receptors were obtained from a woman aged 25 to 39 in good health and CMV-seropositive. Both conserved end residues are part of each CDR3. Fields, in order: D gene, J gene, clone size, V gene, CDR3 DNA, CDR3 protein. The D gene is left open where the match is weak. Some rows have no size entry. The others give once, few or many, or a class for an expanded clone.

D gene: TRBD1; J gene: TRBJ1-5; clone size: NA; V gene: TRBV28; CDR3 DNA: TGTGCCAGCAGTCAACACAGGGGAAACCGCAATCAGCCCCAGCATTTT; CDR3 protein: CASSQHRGNRNQPQHF
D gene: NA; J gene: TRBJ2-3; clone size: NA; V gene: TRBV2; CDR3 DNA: TGTGCCAGCAGGCTAACAGGTAGCACAGATACGCAGTATTTT; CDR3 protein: CASRLTGSTDTQYF
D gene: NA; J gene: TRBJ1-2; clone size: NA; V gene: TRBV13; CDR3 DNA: TGTGCCAGCAGCTTGGGCCGTACAGTGGACTATGGCTACACCTTC; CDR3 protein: CASSLGRTVDYGYTF
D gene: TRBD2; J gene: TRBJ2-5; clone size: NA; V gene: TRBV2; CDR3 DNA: TGTGCCAGCAGTGATCCTTCGGGCGAGCGGGAGGGCCTCGAGACCCAGTACTTC; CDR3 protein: CASSDPSGEREGLETQYF
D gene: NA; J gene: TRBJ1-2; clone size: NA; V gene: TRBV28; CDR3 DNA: TGTGCCAGCACCCGGGCCCCCCTTGACTATGGCTACACCTTC; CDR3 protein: CASTRAPLDYGYTF
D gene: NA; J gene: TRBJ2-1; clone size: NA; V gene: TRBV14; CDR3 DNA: TGTGCCAGCAGCCAAATGGGTCTTCACAATGAGCAGTTCTTC; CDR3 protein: CASSQMGLHNEQFF
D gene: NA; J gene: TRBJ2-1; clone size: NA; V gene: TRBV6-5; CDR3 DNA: TGTGCCAGCAGTAAGGAGGGGAGAGACTACAATGAGCAGTTCTTC; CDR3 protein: CASSKEGRDYNEQFF
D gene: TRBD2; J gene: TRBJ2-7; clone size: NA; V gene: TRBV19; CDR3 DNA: TGTGCCAGTAGTAGACTAGCGGGAGGAGGACTTTACGAGCAGTACTTC; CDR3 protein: CASSRLAGGGLYEQYF
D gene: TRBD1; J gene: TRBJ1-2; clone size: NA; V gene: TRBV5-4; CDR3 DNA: TGTGCCAGCAGCTACATGGGACAGAACTATGGCTACACCTTC; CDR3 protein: CASSYMGQNYGYTF
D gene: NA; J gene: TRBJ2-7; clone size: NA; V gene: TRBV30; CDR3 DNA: TGTGCCTGGATTTCAGGGCACGACGAGCAGTACTTC; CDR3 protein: CAWISGHDEQYF
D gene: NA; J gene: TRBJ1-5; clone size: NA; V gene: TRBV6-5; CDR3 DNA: TGTGCCAGCAGCCCAGAAGTTTTGAGCAATCAGCCCCAGCATTTT; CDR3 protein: CASSPEVLSNQPQHF
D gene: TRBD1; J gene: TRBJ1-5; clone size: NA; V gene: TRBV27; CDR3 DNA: TGTGCCAGCAGTGGGGACAGGGTTCGGAATCAGCCCCAGCATTTT; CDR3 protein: CASSGDRVRNQPQHF
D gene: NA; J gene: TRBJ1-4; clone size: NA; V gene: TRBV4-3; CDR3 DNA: TGCGCCAGCAGCCAAGATTCTAGTCCAGGGCTTAATGAAAAACTGTTTTTT; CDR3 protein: CASSQDSSPGLNEKLFF
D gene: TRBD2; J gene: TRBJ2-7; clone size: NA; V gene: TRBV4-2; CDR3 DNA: TGTGCCAGCAGCCAAAGCCCCGGACTAGCGGGAGCCCACGAGCAGTACTTC; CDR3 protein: CASSQSPGLAGAHEQYF
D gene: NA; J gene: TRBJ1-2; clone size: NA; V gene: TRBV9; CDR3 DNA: TGTGCCAGCAGCGCCACGGTTAGCAGGGGAGTCTTTGGCTACACCTTC; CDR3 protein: CASSATVSRGVFGYTF
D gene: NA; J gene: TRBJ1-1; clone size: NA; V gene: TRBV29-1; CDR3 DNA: TGCAGCGGGAAACTGTGGAACACTGAAGCTTTCTTT; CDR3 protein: CSGKLWNTEAFF
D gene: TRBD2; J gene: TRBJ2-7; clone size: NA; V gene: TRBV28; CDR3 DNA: TGTGCCAGCAGTTTAACTTATAGCGGGAACTACGAGCAGTACTTC; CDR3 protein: CASSLTYSGNYEQYF
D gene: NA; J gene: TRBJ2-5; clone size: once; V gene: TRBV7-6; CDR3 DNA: TGTGCCAGCAGCCTCGGTAGTCAAGAGACCCAGTACTTC; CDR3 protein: CASSLGSQETQYF
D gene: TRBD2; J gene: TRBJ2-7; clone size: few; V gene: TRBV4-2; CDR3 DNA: TGTGCCAGCAGCCAAGGAGCGGGAGACACCTCCTACGAGCAGTACTTC; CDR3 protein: CASSQGAGDTSYEQYF
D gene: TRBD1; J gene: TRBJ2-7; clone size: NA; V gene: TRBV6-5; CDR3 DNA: TGTGCCAGCAGCGGACAGGGGGCCGCCTACGAGCAGTACTTC; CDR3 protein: CASSGQGAAYEQYF
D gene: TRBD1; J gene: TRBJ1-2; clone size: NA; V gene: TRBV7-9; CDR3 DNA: TGTGCCAGCAGTCACACAGGGGAATCGGCCTATGGCTACACCTTC; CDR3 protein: CASSHTGESAYGYTF
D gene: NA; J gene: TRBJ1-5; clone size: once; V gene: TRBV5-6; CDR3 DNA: TGTGCCAGCAGCTTGAGGTTTGTGCACGATAGCAATCAGCCCCAGCATTTT; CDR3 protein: CASSLRFVHDSNQPQHF
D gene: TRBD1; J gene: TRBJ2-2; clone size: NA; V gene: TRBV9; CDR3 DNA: TGTGCCAGCAGCGTAGTAGGACAGGTTGAATCCAACCCAAATTTGAACACCGGGGAGCTGTTTTTT; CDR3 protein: CASSVVGQVESNPNLNTGELFF
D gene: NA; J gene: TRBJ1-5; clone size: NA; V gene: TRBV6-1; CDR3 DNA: TGTGCCAGCAGTGAAGGGCCGACGGGCGGTAATCAGCCCCAGCATTTT; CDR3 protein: CASSEGPTGGNQPQHF
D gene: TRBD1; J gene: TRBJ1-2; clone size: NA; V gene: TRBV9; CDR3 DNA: TGTGCCAGCAGCGCTTCCGGGACAGGGAACTATGGCTACACCTTC; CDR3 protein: CASSASGTGNYGYTF
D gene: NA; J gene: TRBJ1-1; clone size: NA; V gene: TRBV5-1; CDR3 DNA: TGCGCCAGCAGCTTGTTCAGGCCTGGGGCCCAGAACACTGAAGCTTTCTTT; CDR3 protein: CASSLFRPGAQNTEAFF
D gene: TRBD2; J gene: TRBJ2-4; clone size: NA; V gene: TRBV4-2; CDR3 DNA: TGTGCCAGCAGCGGCGGACTAGCGGGAGTTCAGAGATCGAACATTCAGTACTTC; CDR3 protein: CASSGGLAGVQRSNIQYF
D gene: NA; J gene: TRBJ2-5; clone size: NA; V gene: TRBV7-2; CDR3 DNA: TGTGCCAGCAGCTTTGGGGAGACCCAGTACTTC; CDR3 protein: CASSFGETQYF
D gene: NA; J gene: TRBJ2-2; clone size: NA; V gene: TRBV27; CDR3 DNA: TGTGCCAGCAGTCCCCCCTACGGGGAGCTGTTTTTT; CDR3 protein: CASSPPYGELFF
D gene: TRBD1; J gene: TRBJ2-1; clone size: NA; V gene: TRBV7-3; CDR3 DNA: TGTGCCAGCAGCTACGGGACAGGTGGTGAGCAGTTCTTC; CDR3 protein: CASSYGTGGEQFF
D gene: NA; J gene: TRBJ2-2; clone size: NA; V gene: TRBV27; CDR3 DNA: TGTGCCAGCAGTTTCCGAGGACACTACACCGGGGAGCTGTTTTTT; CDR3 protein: CASSFRGHYTGELFF
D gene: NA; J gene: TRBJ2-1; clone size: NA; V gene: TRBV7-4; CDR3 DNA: TGTGCCAGCAGCTCGACCCCCGGGCCACCCCTTTACAATGAGCAGTTCTTC; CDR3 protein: CASSSTPGPPLYNEQFF
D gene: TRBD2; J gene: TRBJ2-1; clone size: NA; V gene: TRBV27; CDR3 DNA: TGTGCCAGCAGAAAATACGGGACTAGCGAATACAATGAGCAGTTCTTC; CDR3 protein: CASRKYGTSEYNEQFF
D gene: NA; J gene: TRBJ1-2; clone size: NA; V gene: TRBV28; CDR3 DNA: TGTGCCAGCACCGAACAGGGAGGTAACTATGGCTACACCTTC; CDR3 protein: CASTEQGGNYGYTF
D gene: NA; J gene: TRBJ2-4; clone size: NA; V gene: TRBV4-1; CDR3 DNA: TGCGCCAGCAGCCAAGGGTCGCAGGCTACCAAAAACATTCAGTACTTC; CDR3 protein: CASSQGSQATKNIQYF
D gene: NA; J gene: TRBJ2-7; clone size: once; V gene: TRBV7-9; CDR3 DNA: TGTGCCAGCACCGACATATACGAGCAGTACTTC; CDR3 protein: CASTDIYEQYF
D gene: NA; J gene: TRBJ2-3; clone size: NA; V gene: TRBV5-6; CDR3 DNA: TGTGCCAGCAGCGCGTTAAAAAGCACAGATACGCAGTATTTT; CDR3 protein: CASSALKSTDTQYF
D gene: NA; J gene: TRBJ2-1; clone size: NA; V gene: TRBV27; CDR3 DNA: TGTGCCAGCAGTTTTTTAGGGGCTGCTGAGCAGTTCTTC; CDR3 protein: CASSFLGAAEQFF
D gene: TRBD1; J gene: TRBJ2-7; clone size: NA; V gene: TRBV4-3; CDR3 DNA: TGCGCCAGCAGCCAAGGTTACCTGGACAGGGGCTACGAGCAGTACTTC; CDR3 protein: CASSQGYLDRGYEQYF
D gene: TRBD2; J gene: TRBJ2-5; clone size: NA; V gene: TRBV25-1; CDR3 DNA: TGTGCCAGCATGGCCCTGGCGGGGGGGAAGGAGACCCAGTACTTC; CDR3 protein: CASMALAGGKETQYF
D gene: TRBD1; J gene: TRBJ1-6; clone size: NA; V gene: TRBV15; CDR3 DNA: TGTGCCACCAGCAGAGATGTCGAGACAGGGGGTTCACCCCTCCACTTT; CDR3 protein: CATSRDVETGGSPLHF
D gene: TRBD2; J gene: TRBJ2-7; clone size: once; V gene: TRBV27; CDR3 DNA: TGTGCCAGCAGTTCGGGACTAGCTAACTACGAGCAGTACTTC; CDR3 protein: CASSSGLANYEQYF
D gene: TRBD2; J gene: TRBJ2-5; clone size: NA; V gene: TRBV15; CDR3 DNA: TGTGCCACCAGCAGAGATTCCAGGACTAGCGGGGGCGGCGGAGAGACCCAGTACTTC; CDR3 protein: CATSRDSRTSGGGGETQYF